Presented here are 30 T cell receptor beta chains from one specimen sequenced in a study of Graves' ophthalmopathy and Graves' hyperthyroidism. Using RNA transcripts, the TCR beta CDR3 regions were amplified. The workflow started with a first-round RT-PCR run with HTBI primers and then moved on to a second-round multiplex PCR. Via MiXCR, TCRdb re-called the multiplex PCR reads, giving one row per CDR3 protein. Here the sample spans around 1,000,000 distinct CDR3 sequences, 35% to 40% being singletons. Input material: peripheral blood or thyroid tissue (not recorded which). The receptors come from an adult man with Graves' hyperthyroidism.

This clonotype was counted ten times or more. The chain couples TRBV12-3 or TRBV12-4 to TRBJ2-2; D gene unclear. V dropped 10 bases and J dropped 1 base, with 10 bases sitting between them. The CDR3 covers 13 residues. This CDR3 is CATATVNTGELFF. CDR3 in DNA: TGTGCCACCGCAACAGTGAACACCGGGGAGCTGTTTTTT.

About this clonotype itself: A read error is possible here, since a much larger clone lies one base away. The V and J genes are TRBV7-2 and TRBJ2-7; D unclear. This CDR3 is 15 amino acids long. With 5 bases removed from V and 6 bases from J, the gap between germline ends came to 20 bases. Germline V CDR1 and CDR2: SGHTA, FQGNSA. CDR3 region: CASSRIEASLFEQYF. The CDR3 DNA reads TGTGCCAGCAGCCGAATAGAGGCCTCCCTATTCGAGCAGTACTTC.

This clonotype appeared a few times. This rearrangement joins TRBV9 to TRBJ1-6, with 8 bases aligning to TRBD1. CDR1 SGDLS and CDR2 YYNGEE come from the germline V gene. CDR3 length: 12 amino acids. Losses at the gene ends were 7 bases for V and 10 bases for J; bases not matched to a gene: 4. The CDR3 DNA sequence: TGTGCCAGCCGACAGGGGAGGTCACCCCTCCACTTT. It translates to CASRQGRSPLHF.

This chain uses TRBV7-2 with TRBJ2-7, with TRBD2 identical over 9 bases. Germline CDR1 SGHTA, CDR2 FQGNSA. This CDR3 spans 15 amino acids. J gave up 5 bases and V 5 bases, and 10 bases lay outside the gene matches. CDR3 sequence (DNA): TGTGCCAGCAGCCTTAGCGGGAGTTCCTTCCACGAGCAGTACTTC. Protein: CASSLSGSSFHEQYF.

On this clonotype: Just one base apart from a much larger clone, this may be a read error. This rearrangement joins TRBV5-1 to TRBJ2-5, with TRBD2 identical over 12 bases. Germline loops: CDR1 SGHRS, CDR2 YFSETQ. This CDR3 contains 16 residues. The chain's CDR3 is CASSLRLAGDGETQHF. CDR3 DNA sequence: TGCGCCAGCAGCTTGAGACTAGCGGGAGACGGAGAGACCCAGCACTTC.

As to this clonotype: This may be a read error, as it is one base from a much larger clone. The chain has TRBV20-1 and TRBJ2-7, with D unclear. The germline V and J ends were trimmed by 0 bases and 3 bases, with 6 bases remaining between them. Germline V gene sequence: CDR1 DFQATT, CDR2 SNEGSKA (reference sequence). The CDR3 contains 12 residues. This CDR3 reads CSAREGLYEQYF. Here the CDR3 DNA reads TGCAGTGCTAGAGAGGGCCTCTACGAGCAGTACTTC.

As DNA, the CDR3 is TGTGCCAGCAGTGACACCTGGGGGGACAGGGGTCGTGTGACCCAGTACTTC. It codes for CASSDTWGDRGRVTQYF. This sequence joins TRBV7-2 and TRBJ2-5, with 10 bases matching TRBD1. The CDR3 spans 17 residues. CDR1 and CDR2 from the germline V gene are SGHTA and FQGNSA. With 6 bases clipped from V and 7 bases from J, the junction kept 17 bases outside the gene matches.

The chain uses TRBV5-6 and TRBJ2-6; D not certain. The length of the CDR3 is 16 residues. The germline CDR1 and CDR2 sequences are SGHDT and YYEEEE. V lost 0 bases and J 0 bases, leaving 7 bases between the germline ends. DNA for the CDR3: TGTGCCAGCAGCTTGGCTCCAGCCTCTGGGGCCAACGTCCTGACTTTC. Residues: CASSLAPASGANVLTF.

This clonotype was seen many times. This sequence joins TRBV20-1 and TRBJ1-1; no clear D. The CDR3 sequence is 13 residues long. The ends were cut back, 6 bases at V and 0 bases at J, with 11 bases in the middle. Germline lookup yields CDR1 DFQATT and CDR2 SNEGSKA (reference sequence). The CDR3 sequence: CSATGRVNTEAFF. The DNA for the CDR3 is TGCAGTGCCACCGGAAGGGTGAACACTGAAGCTTTCTTT.

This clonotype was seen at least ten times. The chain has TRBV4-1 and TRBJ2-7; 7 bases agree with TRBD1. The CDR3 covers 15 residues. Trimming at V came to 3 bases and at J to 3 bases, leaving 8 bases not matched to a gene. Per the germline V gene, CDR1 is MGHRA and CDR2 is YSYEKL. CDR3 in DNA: TGCGCCAGCAGCCAGCAGGACAGGAACTTCTACGAGCAGTACTTC. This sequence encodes CASSQQDRNFYEQYF.

CDR3 in DNA: TGTGCCAGCAGCCATGGGGTCCGAGGGAGAGATCGCAATCAGCCCCAGCATTTT. As protein: CASSHGVRGRDRNQPQHF. The chain is built from TRBV16 and TRBJ1-5; D remains unclear. The length of the CDR3 is 18 residues. V was shortened by 3 bases and J by 2 bases, with 20 bases between the two germline ends. Germline values: CDR1 KGHSY, CDR2 FQNENV.

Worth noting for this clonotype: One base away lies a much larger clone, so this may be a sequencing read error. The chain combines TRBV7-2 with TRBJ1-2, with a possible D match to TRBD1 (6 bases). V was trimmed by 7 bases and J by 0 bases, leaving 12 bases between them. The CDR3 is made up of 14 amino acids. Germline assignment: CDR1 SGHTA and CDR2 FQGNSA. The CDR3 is CASNQDRTNYGYTF. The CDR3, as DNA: TGTGCCAGCAACCAGGACAGAACTAACTATGGCTACACCTTC.

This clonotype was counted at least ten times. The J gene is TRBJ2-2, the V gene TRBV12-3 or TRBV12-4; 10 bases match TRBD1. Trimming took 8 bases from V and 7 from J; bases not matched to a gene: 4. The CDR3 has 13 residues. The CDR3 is CASRDRGSGELFF. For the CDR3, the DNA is TGTGCCAGCCGGGACAGGGGAAGCGGGGAGCTGTTTTTT.

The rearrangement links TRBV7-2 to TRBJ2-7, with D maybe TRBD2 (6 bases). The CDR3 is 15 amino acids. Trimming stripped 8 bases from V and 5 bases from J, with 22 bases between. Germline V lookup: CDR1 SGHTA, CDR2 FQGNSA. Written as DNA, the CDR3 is TGTGCCAGCGGTAGATCGGGAGTTGCTATCAACGAGCAGTACTTC. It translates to CASGRSGVAINEQYF.

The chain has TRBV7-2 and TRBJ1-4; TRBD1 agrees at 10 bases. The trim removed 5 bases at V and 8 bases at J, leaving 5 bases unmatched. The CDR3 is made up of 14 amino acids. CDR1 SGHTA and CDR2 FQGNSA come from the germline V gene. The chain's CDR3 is CASSRPGQGEKLFF. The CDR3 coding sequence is TGTGCCAGCAGCAGACCGGGACAGGGGGAAAAACTGTTTTTT.

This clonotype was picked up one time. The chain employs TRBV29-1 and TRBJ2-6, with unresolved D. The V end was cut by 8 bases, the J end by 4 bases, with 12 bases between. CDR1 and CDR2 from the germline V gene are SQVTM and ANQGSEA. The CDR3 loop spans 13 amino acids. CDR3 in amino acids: CSLTLGGANVLTF. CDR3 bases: TGCAGCTTAACCTTGGGAGGGGCCAACGTCCTGACTTTC.

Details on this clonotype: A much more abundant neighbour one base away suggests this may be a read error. The DNA of the CDR3 is TGTGCCAGCAGTCTCCCCGGAATGCATGACTACACCTTC. Translated, it gives CASSLPGMHDYTF. The chain couples TRBV12-3 or TRBV12-4 to TRBJ1-2; D is undetermined. The CDR3 is made up of 13 amino acids. V was cut by 5 bases and J by 10 bases, with 17 bases left in between.

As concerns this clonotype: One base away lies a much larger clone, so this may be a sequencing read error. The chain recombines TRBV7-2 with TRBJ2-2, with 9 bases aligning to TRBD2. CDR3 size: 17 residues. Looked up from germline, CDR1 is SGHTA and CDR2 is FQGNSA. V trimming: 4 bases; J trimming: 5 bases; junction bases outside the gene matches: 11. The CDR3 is CASSSGAAGGRTGELFF. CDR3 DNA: TGTGCCAGCAGCTCAGGCGCAGCGGGAGGAAGGACCGGGGAGCTGTTTTTT.

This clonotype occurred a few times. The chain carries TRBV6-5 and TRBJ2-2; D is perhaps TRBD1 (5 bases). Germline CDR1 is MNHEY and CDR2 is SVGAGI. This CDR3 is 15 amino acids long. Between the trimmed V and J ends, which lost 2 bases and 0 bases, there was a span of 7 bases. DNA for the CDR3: TGTGCCAGCAGTTACGGGGCGGCGAACACCGGGGAGCTGTTTTTT. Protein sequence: CASSYGAANTGELFF.

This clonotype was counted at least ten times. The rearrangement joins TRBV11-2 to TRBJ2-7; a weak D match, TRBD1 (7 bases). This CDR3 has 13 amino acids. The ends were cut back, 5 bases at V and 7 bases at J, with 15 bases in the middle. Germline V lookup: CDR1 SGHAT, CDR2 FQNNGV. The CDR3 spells CASSLGPGGEQYF. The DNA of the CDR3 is TGTGCCAGCAGCCTCGGCCCAGGGGGGGAGCAGTACTTC.

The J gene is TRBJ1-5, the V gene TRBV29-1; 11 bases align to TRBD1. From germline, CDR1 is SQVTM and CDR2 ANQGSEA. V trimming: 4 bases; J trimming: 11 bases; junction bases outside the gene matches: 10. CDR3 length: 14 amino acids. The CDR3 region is CSVGGQGEMETQHF. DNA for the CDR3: TGCAGCGTTGGGGGACAGGGGGAGATGGAGACCCAGCATTTT.

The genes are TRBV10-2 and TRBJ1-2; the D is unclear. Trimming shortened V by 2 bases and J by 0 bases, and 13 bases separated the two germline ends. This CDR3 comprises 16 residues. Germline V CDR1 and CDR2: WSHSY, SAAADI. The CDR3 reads CASSEPNRAPNYGYTF. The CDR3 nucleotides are TGCGCCAGCAGTGAGCCGAACAGAGCTCCTAACTATGGCTACACCTTC.

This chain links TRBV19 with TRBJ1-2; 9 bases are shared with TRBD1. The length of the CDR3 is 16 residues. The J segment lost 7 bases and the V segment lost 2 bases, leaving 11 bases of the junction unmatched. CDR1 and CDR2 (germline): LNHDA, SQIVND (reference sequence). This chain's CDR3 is CASSITQGASLPGYTF. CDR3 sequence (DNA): TGTGCCAGTAGTATAACACAGGGGGCATCTCTGCCTGGCTACACCTTC.

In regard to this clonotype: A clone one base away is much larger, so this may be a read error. CDR3 in DNA: TGCGCCAGCAGCAAAAGGGACAGAGACTACGAGCAGTGCTTC. As protein: CASSKRDRDYEQCF. The chain combines TRBV7-4 with TRBJ2-7; 7 bases are shared with TRBD1. The CDR3 has 14 amino acids. Germline CDR1 is SGHVT and CDR2 is SQSDAQ.

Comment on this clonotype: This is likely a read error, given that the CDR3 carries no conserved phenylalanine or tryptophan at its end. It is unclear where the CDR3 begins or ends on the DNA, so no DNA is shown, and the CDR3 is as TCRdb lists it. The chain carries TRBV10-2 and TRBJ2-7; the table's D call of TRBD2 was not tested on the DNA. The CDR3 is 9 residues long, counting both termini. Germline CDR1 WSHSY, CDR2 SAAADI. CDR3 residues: CASSGGRDY.

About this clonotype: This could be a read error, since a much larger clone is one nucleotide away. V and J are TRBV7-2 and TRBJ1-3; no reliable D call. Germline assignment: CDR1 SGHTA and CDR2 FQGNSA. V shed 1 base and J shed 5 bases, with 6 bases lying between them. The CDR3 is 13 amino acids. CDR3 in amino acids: CASSLEGRNTIYF. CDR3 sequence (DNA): TGTGCCAGCAGCTTAGAGGGCAGAAACACCATATATTTT.

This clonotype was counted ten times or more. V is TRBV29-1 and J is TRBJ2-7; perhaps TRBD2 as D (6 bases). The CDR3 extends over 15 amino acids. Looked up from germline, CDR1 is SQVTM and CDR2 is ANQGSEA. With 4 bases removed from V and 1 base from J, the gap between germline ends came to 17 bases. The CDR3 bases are TGCAGCGTTGGTTGGGGCGGGGCCCCGTCCTACGAGCAGTACTTC. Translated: CSVGWGGAPSYEQYF.

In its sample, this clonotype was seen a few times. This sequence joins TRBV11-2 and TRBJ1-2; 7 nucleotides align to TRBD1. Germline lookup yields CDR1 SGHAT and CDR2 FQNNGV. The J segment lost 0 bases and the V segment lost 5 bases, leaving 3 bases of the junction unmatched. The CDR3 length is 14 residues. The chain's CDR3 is CASSATGANYGYTF. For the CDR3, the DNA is TGTGCCAGCAGCGCAACAGGGGCTAACTATGGCTACACCTTC.

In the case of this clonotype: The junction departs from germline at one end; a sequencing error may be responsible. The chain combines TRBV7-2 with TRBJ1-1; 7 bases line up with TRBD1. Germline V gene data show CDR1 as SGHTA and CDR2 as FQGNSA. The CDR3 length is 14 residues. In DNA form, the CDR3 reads TGTGCCAGCAGCGAACTAGGGCGTGGACAGGCCGTGAGCTTT. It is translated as CASSELGRGQAVSF.

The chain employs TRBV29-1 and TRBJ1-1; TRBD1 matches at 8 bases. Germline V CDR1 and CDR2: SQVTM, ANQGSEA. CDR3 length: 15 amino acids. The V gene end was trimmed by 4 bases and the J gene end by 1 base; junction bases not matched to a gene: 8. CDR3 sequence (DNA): TGCAGCGTTGCGAGCCGGGACAGGTCGAACACTGAAGCTTTCTTT. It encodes CSVASRDRSNTEAFF.